Below are 27 T cell receptor beta chains sequenced from a single sample in a study of T cells after yellow fever vaccination. TCRdb reanalysed the 5' RACE reads using MiXCR and keeps one entry per CDR3 protein. The sample consists of roughly 310,000 distinct CDR3 sequences, approximately 3.8% of them appearing once. The specimen comprised PBMCs, sampled on the day of the yellow fever booster vaccination. The receptors originated from a man between 18 and 35 years old who received the YFV17D yellow fever vaccine.

This clonotype was counted at least ten times. V usage is TRBV7-2 and J usage is TRBJ2-4, with D uncertain. The CDR3 length is 14 residues. Germline V lookup: CDR1 SGHTA, CDR2 FQGNSA. Deletions cut 3 bases from V and 5 bases from J, with 11 bases between. The CDR3 here is CASSFGERQNIQYF. DNA for the CDR3: TGTGCCAGCAGCTTCGGTGAGAGGCAAAACATTCAGTACTTC.

This clonotype was observed at least ten times. The V gene is TRBV5-1, the J gene TRBJ2-7; D call uncertain. Trimming pared 1 base from V and 3 bases from J, leaving 8 bases between. In germline, CDR1 is SGHRS, CDR2 YFSETQ. This CDR3 is 13 amino acids long. CDR3 residues: CASSLTTDYEQYF. The CDR3 DNA reads as TGCGCCAGCAGCTTGACAACCGACTACGAGCAGTACTTC.

This clonotype was found many times. The V and J genes are TRBV6-5 and TRBJ2-1; unclear D gene. The CDR3 is made up of 11 amino acids. The germline V gene has CDR1 MNHEY and CDR2 SVGAGI. V dropped 7 bases and J dropped 0 bases, with 1 base sitting between them. CDR3 nucleotide sequence: TGTGCCAGCACCTCCTACAATGAGCAGTTCTTC. As protein: CASTSYNEQFF.

The CDR3 spells CASSTSGTYQPQHF. The CDR3 DNA follows: TGTGCCAGTAGTACCAGTGGGACTTACCAGCCCCAGCATTTT. This sequence joins TRBV19 and TRBJ1-5, with a tentative D call TRBD1 (5 bases). This CDR3 is built from 14 residues. Germline lookup yields CDR1 LNHDA and CDR2 SQIVND (reference sequence). Trimming left V 4 bases short and J 7 bases short, with 14 bases between.

This clonotype turned up a few times. A read error may account for a junction end that differs from germline. The V and J genes are TRBV20-1 and TRBJ2-5; D might be TRBD2 (5 bases). The CDR3 spans 12 residues. The germline V gene has CDR1 DFQATT and CDR2 SNEGSKA (reference sequence). The CDR3 reads CSANGGQETQYF. The DNA for the CDR3 is TGCAGCGCTAATGGAGGTCAAGAGACCCAGTACTTC.

This clonotype was detected ten times or more. This chain links TRBV5-1 with TRBJ1-2, with D maybe TRBD1 (6 bases). V lost 5 bases to trimming and J lost 4 bases, with 18 bases between them. The CDR3 has 15 residues. CDR1 and CDR2 from the germline V gene are SGHRS and YFSETQ. As DNA, the CDR3 is TGCGCCAGCAGGTATACAGGGATGCCTTCCTATGGCTACACCTTC. Its protein is CASRYTGMPSYGYTF.

This sequence joins TRBV6-4 and TRBJ2-4; 14 nucleotides agree with TRBD2. The germline CDR1 and CDR2 sequences are MRHNA and SNTAGT. The V segment lost 0 bases and the J segment 9 bases; nucleotides outside the gene matches: 1. The CDR3 contains 15 residues. CDR3 sequence (DNA): TGTGCCAGCAGTGACTCGACTAGCGGGGGGGCCATTCAGTACTTC. Encoded protein: CASSDSTSGGAIQYF.

This clonotype was observed many times. The rearrangement links TRBV4-1 to TRBJ2-3; D unclear. The V gene lost 1 base and the J gene lost 4 bases, with 6 bases spanning the gap. Germline CDR1 and CDR2: MGHRA and YSYEKL. The CDR3 extends over 13 amino acids. Here the CDR3 reads CASSQGPADTQYF. CDR3 in DNA: TGCGCCAGCAGCCAAGGCCCGGCAGATACGCAGTATTTT.

The rearrangement links TRBV6-5 to TRBJ2-3; D is undetermined. Trimming stripped 2 bases from V and 3 bases from J, with 9 bases between. The CDR3 spans 14 residues. CDR1 is MNHEY, CDR2 SVGAGI, per germline. CDR3 protein: CASSYGIRTDTQYF. The CDR3, as DNA: TGTGCCAGCAGTTACGGTATCAGGACAGATACGCAGTATTTT.

This clonotype was seen repeatedly, ten times or more. The chain recombines TRBV6-4 with TRBJ2-2; 7 bases map to TRBD1. CDR3 length equals 14 residues. With 6 bases clipped from V and 3 bases from J, the junction kept 4 bases outside the gene matches. The germline V gene has CDR1 MRHNA and CDR2 SNTAGT. The CDR3 here is CASSRDSHTGELFF. The CDR3 bases are TGTGCCAGCAGCCGGGACAGTCACACCGGGGAGCTGTTTTTT.

This clonotype was seen a handful of times. CDR3 protein: CASSLSFDSAAYETQYF. The CDR3 DNA is TGTGCCAGCAGTTTATCATTCGACTCGGCGGCCTACGAGACCCAGTACTTC. This sequence joins TRBV27 and TRBJ2-5; D ambiguous. This CDR3 spans 17 amino acids. V lost 0 bases, J lost 5 bases, and 19 bases lay in between. Germline-derived CDR1 and CDR2 are MNHEY and SMNVEV (reference sequence).

This clonotype was recorded a few times. CDR3 sequence (DNA): TGTGCCAGCAGCCGGACGCCTGTAGGCTACACCTTC. It specifies CASSRTPVGYTF. J is TRBJ1-2 and V is TRBV7-9; D ambiguous. Germline CDR1 and CDR2: SEHNR and FQNEAQ (reference sequence). V dropped 5 bases and J dropped 8 bases, with 12 bases sitting between them. The CDR3 has 12 residues.

This clonotype was seen a few times. This chain links TRBV7-8 with TRBJ2-1; 9 positions match TRBD1. V dropped 5 bases and J dropped 9; count of bases not matched to a gene: 8. This CDR3 contains 14 residues. CDR1 is SGHVS, CDR2 FQNEAQ, per germline. The CDR3 reads CASSPYRGQSEQFF. The CDR3 DNA reads TGTGCCAGCAGCCCTTACAGGGGGCAAAGTGAGCAGTTCTTC.

This clonotype showed up many times. This chain connects TRBV4-3 to TRBJ2-2, with 7 bases that match TRBD1. The V gene end was trimmed by 0 bases and the J gene end by 6 bases; junction bases not matched to a gene: 10. CDR3 length equals 17 residues. The germline V gene has CDR1 LGHNA and CDR2 YSLEER. The CDR3: CASSQDPAGGLAGELFF. For the CDR3, the DNA is TGCGCCAGCAGCCAAGATCCCGCAGGGGGTCTTGCCGGGGAGCTGTTTTTT.

This clonotype was detected a few times. The chain joins TRBV27 to TRBJ2-2; D possibly corresponds to TRBD1 (6 bases). CDR1 and CDR2 from the germline V gene are MNHEY and SMNVEV (reference sequence). CDR3 length: 14 residues. Between the trimmed V and J ends, which lost 10 bases and 2 bases, there was a span of 14 bases. The CDR3 DNA is TGTGCCACCAACACAGGGCTCAACACCGGGGAGCTGTTTTTT. This encodes CATNTGLNTGELFF.

There are many counts of this clonotype. This chain joins TRBV4-3 and TRBJ1-4; D call uncertain. V gave up 0 bases and J gave up 4 bases, with 6 bases separating them. The CDR3 spans 14 residues. Germline CDR1 LGHNA, CDR2 YSLEER. The CDR3 coding sequence is TGCGCCAGCAGCCAAGATTCGAGTAATGAAAAACTGTTTTTT. This sequence encodes CASSQDSSNEKLFF.

This clonotype was recorded at least ten times. The chain combines TRBV6-1 with TRBJ1-2; D is uncertain. The length of the CDR3 is 14 residues. Trimming took off 10 bases at V and 8 bases at J, with 23 bases between the two ends. CDR1 is MNHNS and CDR2 is SASEGT in the germline V gene. CDR3: CATLPGTKLGGYTF. Here the CDR3 DNA reads TGTGCCACCCTCCCCGGCACAAAACTGGGAGGCTACACCTTC.

This clonotype was found a few times. The rearrangement uses TRBV7-2 and TRBJ2-1; 7 bases match TRBD2. J lost 4 bases, V lost 2 bases, and 11 bases had no gene match. CDR3 length: 17 residues. Germline V gene sequence: CDR1 SGHTA, CDR2 FQGNSA. The CDR3 reads CASSLLPGLDLYNEQFF. CDR3 sequence (DNA): TGTGCCAGCAGCTTACTCCCCGGACTAGATCTGTACAATGAGCAGTTCTTC.

This clonotype was seen ten or more times. This sequence joins TRBV20-1 and TRBJ2-3, with 7 bases fitting TRBD1. The CDR3 is 11 residues long. Germline loops: CDR1 DFQATT, CDR2 SNEGSKA (reference sequence). V lost 4 bases and J lost 6; bases outside the gene matches: 1. The CDR3 loop reads CSAKQGDTQYF. As DNA, the CDR3 is TGCAGTGCTAAACAGGGGGATACGCAGTATTTT.

Ten or more counts support this clonotype. CDR3 sequence (DNA): TGCGCCAGCAGCCCCGGACTAGTACCCTACGAGCAGTACTTC. Protein: CASSPGLVPYEQYF. The chain combines TRBV5-1 with TRBJ2-7, with 7 nucleotides matching TRBD2. The CDR3 is 14 residues long. Germline trimming cut 4 bases from V and 2 bases from J; bases unmatched to any gene: 6. The germline gives CDR1 SGHRS, CDR2 YFSETQ.

This clonotype was counted at least ten times. The CDR3 here is CAFPPSLIYNEQFF. CDR3 nucleotide sequence: TGCGCCTTTCCTCCCAGTTTGATCTACAATGAGCAGTTCTTC. This sequence joins TRBV5-1 and TRBJ2-1, with D hard to call. The germline V gene has CDR1 SGHRS and CDR2 YFSETQ. With 10 bases removed from V and 3 bases from J, the gap between germline ends came to 17 bases. CDR3 length: 14 residues.

V is TRBV3-1 and J is TRBJ1-2; tentative D call: TRBD1 (6 bases). V was clipped by 0 bases and J by 4 bases, with 18 bases between them. CDR1 and CDR2 (germline): LGHDT, YNNKEL (reference sequence). The CDR3 covers 17 residues. CDR3: CASSQESSGTYLYGYTF. The CDR3 nucleotides are TGTGCCAGCAGCCAAGAAAGCTCCGGGACATACCTCTATGGCTACACCTTC.

This clonotype was observed a few times. This sequence joins TRBV7-6 and TRBJ2-5; a possible D gene is TRBD2 (6 bases). The CDR3 covers 14 residues. The germline CDR1 and CDR2 sequences are SGHVS and FNYEAQ. V lost 2 bases and J 0 bases, leaving 7 bases between the germline ends. CDR3 loop: CASSLSGYQETQYF. The CDR3, as DNA: TGTGCCAGCAGCTTAAGCGGGTACCAAGAGACCCAGTACTTC.

The chain is built from TRBV5-1 and TRBJ2-5; the match to TRBD1 covers 8 bases. V was pared by 3 bases and J by 2 bases, with 6 bases of the junction left unmatched. Germline CDR1 SGHRS, CDR2 YFSETQ. The CDR3 sequence is 15 residues long. The CDR3 reads CASSSGTGLQETQYF. The CDR3 nucleotides read TGCGCCAGCAGCTCCGGGACAGGCCTTCAAGAGACCCAGTACTTC.

This clonotype was detected ten times or more. The rearrangement uses TRBV7-2 and TRBJ2-4, with D perhaps TRBD2 (5 bases). The CDR3 covers 14 residues. Germline V gene data show CDR1 as SGHTA and CDR2 as FQGNSA. The V end was cut by 1 base, the J end by 8 bases, with 12 bases between. The CDR3 reads CASSLVASFDIQYF. The CDR3 nucleotides are TGTGCCAGCAGCTTAGTAGCGTCTTTTGACATTCAGTACTTC.

This clonotype was picked up many times. The chain links TRBV4-1 to TRBJ2-7, with a weak D call TRBD2 (7 bases). The germline V gene encodes CDR1 MGHRA and CDR2 YSYEKL. The V and J ends lost 3 bases and 4 bases respectively, with 16 bases between them. This CDR3 has 15 amino acids. CDR3 protein: CASSQAWGGRYEQYF. The DNA of the CDR3 is TGCGCCAGCAGCCAGGCCTGGGGGGGCCGTTACGAGCAGTACTTC.

This clonotype was counted ten times or more. The genes are TRBV25-1 and TRBJ2-3, with D possibly matching TRBD1 (5 bases). Germline CDR1 and CDR2: MGHDK and SYGVNS. The CDR3 loop spans 15 amino acids. V was trimmed by 3 bases and J by 4 bases, leaving 14 bases between them. The CDR3 is CASSDRRGSADTQYF. The CDR3 nucleotides read TGTGCCAGCAGTGATCGAAGGGGCTCAGCAGATACGCAGTATTTT.